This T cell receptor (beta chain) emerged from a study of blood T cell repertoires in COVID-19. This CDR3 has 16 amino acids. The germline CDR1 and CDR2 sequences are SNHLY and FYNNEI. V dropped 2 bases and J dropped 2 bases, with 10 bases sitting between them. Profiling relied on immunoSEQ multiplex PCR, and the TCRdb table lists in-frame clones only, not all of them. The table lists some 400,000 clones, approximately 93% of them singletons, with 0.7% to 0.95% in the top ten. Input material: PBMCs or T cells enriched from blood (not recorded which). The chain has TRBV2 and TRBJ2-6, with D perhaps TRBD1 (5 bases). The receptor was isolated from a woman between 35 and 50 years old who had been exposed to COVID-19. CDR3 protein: CASSEKGVPGANVLTF. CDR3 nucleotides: TGTGCCAGCAGTGAAAAAGGGGTGCCTGGGGCCAACGTCCTGACTTTC.